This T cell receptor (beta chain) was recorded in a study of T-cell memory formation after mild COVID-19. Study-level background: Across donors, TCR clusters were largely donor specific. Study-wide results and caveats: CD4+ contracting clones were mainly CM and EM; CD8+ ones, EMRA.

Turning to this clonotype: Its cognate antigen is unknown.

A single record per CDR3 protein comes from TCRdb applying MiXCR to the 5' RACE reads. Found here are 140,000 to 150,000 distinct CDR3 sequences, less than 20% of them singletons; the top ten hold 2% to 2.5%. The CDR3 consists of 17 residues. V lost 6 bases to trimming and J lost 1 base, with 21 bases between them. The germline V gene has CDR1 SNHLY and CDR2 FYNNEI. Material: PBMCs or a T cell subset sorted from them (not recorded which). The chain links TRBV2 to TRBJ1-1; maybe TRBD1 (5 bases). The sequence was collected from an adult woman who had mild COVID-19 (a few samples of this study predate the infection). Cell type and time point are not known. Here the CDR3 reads CASRPLGGSLENTEAFF. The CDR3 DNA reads TGTGCCAGCAGGCCCCTCGGGGGTTCATTGGAGAACACTGAAGCTTTCTTT. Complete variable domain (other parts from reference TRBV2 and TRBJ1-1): EPEVTQTPSHQVTQMGQEVILRCVPISNHLYFYWYRQILGQKVEFLVSFYNNEISEKSEIFDDQFSVERPDGSNFTLKIRSTKLEDSAMYFCASRPLGGSLENTEAFFGQGTRLTVV.